One sample yielded the 5 T cell receptor beta chains listed below, sequenced in a study of spatial heterogeneity in lung cancer. Time point noted: sample taken at primary tumor resection. Unsorted whole RNA of tumor, nontumor lung or frozen PBMC was sequenced. Each CDR3 protein is one row after TCRdb ran MiXCR on the 5' RACE reads. The profile shows roughly 82,000 distinct CDR3 sequences, around an eighth of them singletons. The sequences come from PBMCs, collected at surgery. These receptors were collected from a male donor with early-stage non-small cell lung cancer.

This clonotype was found a few times. The rearrangement joins TRBV5-1 to TRBJ2-1; TRBD2 aligns across 9 bases. The length of the CDR3 is 16 residues. Trimming at V came to 5 bases and at J to 0 bases, leaving 6 bases not matched to a gene. Germline V gives CDR1 SGHRS, CDR2 YFSETQ. CDR3 amino acids: CASSPRLADSYNEQFF. The CDR3, as DNA: TGCGCCAGCAGTCCTAGACTAGCGGACTCCTACAATGAGCAGTTCTTC.

The V call is TRBV19, the J call TRBJ2-1; weak D call: TRBD1 (6 bases). There are 14 residues in the CDR3. Per the germline V gene, CDR1 is LNHDA and CDR2 is SQIVND (reference sequence). V was pared by 1 base and J by 5 bases, with 9 bases between. CDR3 in amino acids: CASSIGNRDNEQFF. The CDR3 coding sequence is TGTGCCAGTAGTATAGGAAACAGGGACAATGAGCAGTTCTTC.

The J gene is TRBJ2-7, the V gene TRBV11-2, with TRBD1 identical over 7 bases. Per germline, CDR1 SGHAT and CDR2 FQNNGV. After removal of 1 base from V and 3 bases from J, the junction contained 3 bases not matched to a gene. The CDR3 length is 14 residues. The CDR3 region has the DNA TGTGCCAGCAGCTTAGTAGGGGGCAACTACGAGCAGTACTTC. It codes for CASSLVGGNYEQYF.

In its sample, this clonotype was seen many times. This chain connects TRBV20-1 to TRBJ2-7; TRBD1 agrees at 10 bases. This CDR3 region has 15 residues. J was trimmed by 2 bases and V by 2 bases; bases with no gene match: 6. From germline, CDR1 is DFQATT and CDR2 SNEGSKA (reference sequence). CDR3: CSARSGTGDPYEQYF. CDR3 nucleotide sequence: TGCAGTGCTAGATCCGGGACAGGGGACCCCTACGAGCAGTACTTC.

The rearrangement joins TRBV5-5 to TRBJ1-2; D not resolved. Trimming removed 0 bases from V and 6 bases from J, with 12 bases in between. Germline V CDR1 and CDR2: SGHKS, YYEKEE (reference sequence). This CDR3 contains 14 residues. CDR3: CASSLEGPEDGYTF. The CDR3 nucleotides are TGTGCCAGCAGCTTGGAAGGGCCCGAAGATGGCTACACCTTC.